What follows are 3 T cell receptor beta chains derived from one specimen sequenced in a study of yellow fever vaccine responses in identical twins. A single record per CDR3 protein comes from TCRdb applying MiXCR to the RT-PCR reads. The table lists 15,000 to 20,000 distinct CDR3 sequences, roughly three fifths of them singletons. Sample: T cells from blood (PBMCs), unsorted or a sorted subset (not recorded which), taken before or after yellow fever vaccination (not recorded which). The receptors shown here come from a woman between 18 and 29 years old who received the yellow fever vaccine.

The chain is built from TRBV7-9 and TRBJ2-5; D remains unclear. V dropped 5 bases and J dropped 2 bases, with 3 bases sitting between them. The CDR3 consists of 11 residues. Looked up from germline, CDR1 is SEHNR and CDR2 is FQNEAQ (reference sequence). CDR3 in DNA: TGTGCCAGCAGCCCGCAAGAGACCCAGTACTTC. This translates into CASSPQETQYF. Full variable domain (outside the CDR3, taken from reference TRBV7-9 and TRBJ2-5): DTGVSQNPRHKITKRGQNVTFRCDPISEHNRLYWYRQTLGQGPEFLTYFQNEAQLEKSRLLSDRFSAERPKGSFSTLEIQRTEQGDSAMYLCASSPQETQYFGPGTRLLVL.

V gene TRBV11-3 combines with J gene TRBJ1-4, with no clear D. The CDR3 is 12 residues long. Germline values: CDR1 SGHNT, CDR2 YENEEA. Trimming took off 5 bases at V and 5 bases at J, with 6 bases between the two ends. The CDR3 region is CASSTRNEKLFF. The CDR3 DNA reads TGTGCCAGCAGCACCCGAAATGAAAAACTGTTTTTT. Looking up the rest from reference TRBV11-3 and TRBJ1-4 gives the full variable domain: EAGVVQSPRYKIIEKKQPVAFWCNPISGHNTLYWYLQNLGQGPELLIRYENEEAVDDSQLPKDRFSAERLKGVDSTLKIQPAELGDSAVYLCASSTRNEKLFFGSGTQLSVL.

The gene calls are TRBV5-5 and TRBJ1-5, with unresolved D. The germline CDR1 and CDR2 sequences are SGHKS and YYEKEE (reference sequence). The CDR3 totals 14 residues. The V and J ends lost 1 base and 0 bases respectively, with 5 bases between them. This CDR3 is CASSLWNSNQPQHF. In nucleotides, the CDR3 is TGTGCCAGCAGCTTGTGGAATAGCAATCAGCCCCAGCATTTT.